Each of the 31 T cell receptor beta chains below was sequenced from the same sample in a study of T cell responses to AZD1222 COVID-19 vaccine. Repertoires were generated with immunoSEQ multiplex PCR, while TCRdb's copy carries only in-frame clones and drops some. The data contain roughly 150,000 clones, about nine tenths of them singletons. The sequencing used peripheral blood, collected on day 0 of AZD1222 vaccination. The source of these receptors is an adult in good health.

The chain is built from TRBV28 and TRBJ2-5; weak D call: TRBD1 (6 bases). This CDR3 is 15 amino acids long. The germline CDR1 and CDR2 sequences are MDHEN and SYDVKM. V was pared by 4 bases and J by 5 bases, with 17 bases between. DNA of the CDR3: TGTGCCAGCAGTTCTCACAGGGTTTCGGGGGAGACCCAGTACTTC. Translated, it gives CASSSHRVSGETQYF.

This clone appeared once. The rearrangement joins TRBV11-2 to TRBJ1-6, with D maybe TRBD1 (5 bases). Germline-derived CDR1 and CDR2 are SGHAT and FQNNGV. The V and J ends lost 5 bases and 9 bases respectively, with 20 bases between them. The CDR3 totals 16 residues. CDR3 in amino acids: CASSQTGRSLGSPLHF. The CDR3 DNA reads as TGTGCCAGCAGCCAAACGGGACGGAGCCTGGGTTCACCCCTCCACTTT.

The chain carries TRBV5-1 and TRBJ2-1; D is ambiguous. CDR1 and CDR2 from the germline V gene are SGHRS and YFSETQ. The germline V and J ends were trimmed by 0 bases and 10 bases, with 11 bases remaining between them. The CDR3 has 13 residues. CDR3 in DNA: TGCGCCAGCAGCTTGGAGCGTGGACGGGAGCAGTTCTTC. Amino acids: CASSLERGREQFF.

The rearrangement uses TRBV7-9 and TRBJ2-7; 9 bases align to TRBD1. In germline, CDR1 is SEHNR, CDR2 FQNEAQ (reference sequence). Trimming removed 3 bases from V and 3 bases from J; junction bases left unmatched: 3. The CDR3 extends over 14 amino acids. CDR3 in amino acids: CASSLGQGIYEQYF. In DNA form, the CDR3 reads TGTGCCAGCAGCTTGGGACAGGGTATCTACGAGCAGTACTTC.

The chain recombines TRBV14 with TRBJ2-3; 10 bases are shared with TRBD2. This CDR3 has 18 amino acids. V was pared by 3 bases and J by 2 bases, with 11 bases of the junction left unmatched. Germline loops: CDR1 SGHDN, CDR2 FVKESK. CDR3 DNA: TGTGCCAGCAGCCAGGGTCCTCTAGCGGGAGTCGACACAGATACGCAGTATTTT. This translates into CASSQGPLAGVDTDTQYF.

The J gene is TRBJ1-3, the V gene TRBV19; perhaps TRBD1 as D (6 bases). The ends were cut back, 4 bases at V and 0 bases at J, with 13 bases in the middle. This CDR3 is 16 amino acids long. The germline gives CDR1 LNHDA, CDR2 SQIVND (reference sequence). The CDR3 spells CASSNQDRRSGNTIYF. The CDR3 DNA is TGTGCCAGTAGTAACCAAGACAGGCGCTCTGGAAACACCATATATTTT.

V gene TRBV2 combines with J gene TRBJ2-7; 10 nucleotides line up with TRBD1. Germline loops: CDR1 SNHLY, CDR2 FYNNEI. The CDR3 is made up of 13 amino acids. With 6 bases clipped from V and 3 bases from J, the junction kept 2 bases outside the gene matches. The CDR3 sequence is CASRTGGFYEQYF. CDR3 sequence (DNA): TGTGCCAGCAGGACAGGGGGCTTCTACGAGCAGTACTTC.

The chain employs TRBV29-1 and TRBJ2-2, with D uncertain. The CDR3 runs to 14 residues. Trimming stripped 4 bases from V and 0 bases from J, with 9 bases between. Germline loops: CDR1 SQVTM, CDR2 ANQGSEA. CDR3 sequence (DNA): TGCAGCGTTGGCGGCTTACCGAACACCGGGGAGCTGTTTTTT. Translating gives CSVGGLPNTGELFF.

CDR3 in amino acids: CASSQGGTATNYGYTF. As DNA, the CDR3 is TGTGCCAGCAGCCAGGGGGGGACGGCTACTAACTATGGCTACACCTTC. V is TRBV3-1 (or the pseudogene TRBV3-2) and J is TRBJ1-2; D perhaps matches TRBD1 (5 bases). Between the trimmed V and J ends, which lost 3 bases and 0 bases, there was a span of 14 bases. Germline-derived CDR1 and CDR2 are LGHDT and YNNKEL (reference sequence). This CDR3 has 16 residues.

DNA for the CDR3: TGCGCCAGCAGTGAGGGGGTTAATGAAAAACTGTTTTTT. It translates to CASSEGVNEKLFF. The genes are TRBV10-2 and TRBJ1-4; no definite D call. With 2 bases removed from V and 4 bases from J, the gap between germline ends came to 5 bases. Germline values: CDR1 WSHSY, CDR2 SAAADI. This CDR3 comprises 13 residues.

This clone was counted a few times. The V gene is TRBV6-2 or TRBV6-3, the J gene TRBJ1-5; 11 nucleotides match TRBD1. The V segment lost 2 bases and the J segment 6 bases; nucleotides outside the gene matches: 6. This CDR3 is 16 amino acids long. Germline CDR1 and CDR2: MNHEY and SVGEGT. The CDR3 sequence is CASSYHRTGGGQPQHF. In DNA, the CDR3 is TGTGCCAGCAGTTACCATCGGACAGGGGGCGGTCAGCCCCAGCATTTT.

This chain links TRBV12-3 or TRBV12-4 with TRBJ2-1; D is undetermined. The CDR3 runs 12 residues. Trimming took 6 bases from V and 7 from J, leaving 10 bases between them. CDR3 amino acids: CASSDEINEQFF. As DNA, the CDR3 is TGTGCCAGCAGCGATGAGATAAATGAGCAGTTCTTC.

The chain joins TRBV2 to TRBJ1-6, with a weak D call TRBD1 (5 bases). The CDR3 extends over 13 amino acids. V dropped 4 bases and J dropped 11 bases, with 12 bases sitting between them. Germline V CDR1 and CDR2: SNHLY, FYNNEI. CDR3 nucleotides: TGTGCCAGCAGTGGCCGTGGGGGGACACCCCTCCACTTT. Encoded protein: CASSGRGGTPLHF.

The chain joins TRBV19 to TRBJ1-1; TRBD1 agrees at 8 bases. Trimming cost V 8 bases and J 0 bases; bases outside gene matches: 11. The CDR3 has 16 residues. From germline, CDR1 is LNHDA and CDR2 SQIVND (reference sequence). The CDR3 region has the DNA TGTGCCAGTGCGTGGGACAGGCGGGGTGTGAACACTGAAGCTTTCTTT. Translating gives CASAWDRRGVNTEAFF. The full variable domain, rest sourced from reference TRBV19 and TRBJ1-1, is DGGITQSPKYLFRKEGQNVTLSCEQNLNHDAMYWYRQDPGQGLRLIYYSQIVNDFQKGDIAEGYSVSREKKESFPLTVTSAQKNPTAFYLCASAWDRRGVNTEAFFGQGTRLTVV.

This clone showed up just once. This chain links TRBV7-3 with TRBJ1-2; the match to TRBD1 covers 10 bases. Trimming at V came to 2 bases and at J to 4 bases, leaving 7 bases not matched to a gene. The germline CDR1 and CDR2 sequences are SGHTA and FQGTGA. CDR3 size: 16 residues. This chain's CDR3 is CASSLGTGVSTYGYTF. The CDR3 bases are TGTGCCAGCAGCTTAGGGACAGGGGTTTCTACCTATGGCTACACCTTC.

This chain joins TRBV28 and TRBJ1-5; 9 bases line up with TRBD1. There are 16 residues in the CDR3. Trimming removed 5 bases from V and 5 bases from J; junction bases left unmatched: 10. Germline V gene lookup returns CDR1 MDHEN and CDR2 SYDVKM. This chain's CDR3 is CASSNPGTGWHQPQHF. The CDR3 nucleotides read TGTGCCAGCAGTAACCCCGGGACAGGGTGGCATCAGCCCCAGCATTTT.

The V gene is TRBV6-2 or TRBV6-3, the J gene TRBJ2-1; no clear D gene. Germline CDR1 and CDR2: MNHEY and SVGEGT. V lost 5 bases and J lost 7, with 6 bases in between. This CDR3 comprises 11 residues. DNA for the CDR3: TGTGCCAGCAGTCGTGTTAATGAGCAGTTCTTC. It encodes CASSRVNEQFF.

The chain carries TRBV5-4 and TRBJ2-7, with 8 bases matching TRBD2. Germline V gene data show CDR1 as SGHNT and CDR2 as YYREEE (reference sequence). With V trimmed by 0 bases and J by 0 bases, 8 bases remained unmatched. CDR3 length equals 17 residues. CDR3 coding DNA: TGTGCCAGCAGCTTGGGGGCGCGGGAGGCCTTCTCCTACGAGCAGTACTTC. Translation gives CASSLGAREAFSYEQYF.

The genes are TRBV4-3 and TRBJ1-3; D gene ambiguous. This CDR3 spans 16 amino acids. CDR1 is LGHNA and CDR2 is YSLEER in the germline V gene. Trimming left V 0 bases short and J 0 bases short, with 9 bases between. The CDR3 here is CASSQDSHGSGNTIYF. CDR3 DNA: TGCGCCAGCAGCCAAGATAGCCATGGCTCTGGAAACACCATATATTTT.

This chain connects TRBV6-5 to TRBJ1-6; no reliable D call. V dropped 6 bases and J dropped 8 bases, with 14 bases sitting between them. The CDR3 is made up of 14 amino acids. Germline loops: CDR1 MNHEY, CDR2 SVGAGI. The CDR3 is CASSPRREDSPLHF. CDR3 in DNA: TGTGCCAGCAGCCCGAGGAGAGAAGATTCACCCCTCCACTTT.

The chain links TRBV18 to TRBJ2-2; TRBD1 might be the D (5 bases). The CDR3 is 14 residues long. Trimming removed 6 bases from V and 3 bases from J, with 11 bases in between. Looked up from germline, CDR1 is KGHSH and CDR2 is LQKENI. Here the CDR3 reads CASSQDSYTGELFF. The CDR3 DNA is TGTGCCAGCTCGCAAGACAGCTACACCGGGGAGCTGTTTTTT.

This clone occurred once. This sequence joins TRBV14 and TRBJ1-2; 7 bases align to TRBD1. V shed 4 bases and J 4 bases; nucleotides not matched to a gene: 6. CDR1 is SGHDN, CDR2 FVKESK, per germline. This CDR3 is 14 amino acids long. Here the CDR3 reads CASSPGQNFYGYTF. CDR3 nucleotides: TGTGCCAGCAGCCCGGGACAGAACTTCTATGGCTACACCTTC.

This clone was recorded only once. V usage is TRBV18 and J usage is TRBJ1-3; 9 bases line up with TRBD1. CDR1 and CDR2 (germline): KGHSH, LQKENI. The CDR3 length is 17 residues. The V and J ends lost 3 bases and 0 bases, in that order; junction bases with no gene match: 6. This chain's CDR3 is CASSPNDRGFSGNTIYF. CDR3 in DNA: TGTGCCAGCTCACCTAATGACAGGGGGTTCTCTGGAAACACCATATATTTT.

This clone was picked up a small number of times. V usage is TRBV7-9 and J usage is TRBJ2-2, with D unclear. This CDR3 spans 13 amino acids. CDR1 and CDR2 from the germline V gene are SEHNR and FQNEAQ (reference sequence). V was cut by 1 base and J by 7 bases, with 7 bases left in between. Written as DNA, the CDR3 is TGTGCCAGCAGCTTAGGAGTGAGCGGGGAGCTGTTTTTT. This gives the protein CASSLGVSGELFF.

As DNA, the CDR3 is TGTGCCAGCAGTTTCACGGCGATTTCACCCCTCCACTTT. Amino acids: CASSFTAISPLHF. V usage is TRBV28 and J usage is TRBJ1-6; D gene ambiguous. CDR3 size: 13 residues. V was pared by 3 bases and J by 9 bases, with 9 bases between. Germline V gives CDR1 MDHEN, CDR2 SYDVKM.

The genes are TRBV19 and TRBJ1-2, with 9 bases that match TRBD1. The CDR3 spans 14 residues. V trimming: 6 bases; J trimming: 5 bases; junction bases outside the gene matches: 7. The germline gives CDR1 LNHDA, CDR2 SQIVND (reference sequence). The DNA for the CDR3 is TGTGCCAGTAGCCCGGACAGGGGTGGATATGGCTACACCTTC. It specifies CASSPDRGGYGYTF.

The rearrangement joins TRBV19 to TRBJ1-1; a weak D match, TRBD1 (5 bases). Trimming stripped 7 bases from V and 4 bases from J, with 16 bases between. There are 14 residues in the CDR3. The germline V gene encodes CDR1 LNHDA and CDR2 SQIVND (reference sequence). For the CDR3, the DNA is TGTGCCAGTAATCCAGGGTCGGCCTCCACTGAAGCTTTCTTT. It translates to CASNPGSASTEAFF.

This clone was recorded only once. V is TRBV5-4 and J is TRBJ1-1, with D perhaps matching TRBD1 (5 bases). Trimming removed 4 bases from V and 0 bases from J, with 7 bases in between. There are 13 residues in the CDR3. Germline V gives CDR1 SGHNT, CDR2 YYREEE (reference sequence). The CDR3 DNA sequence: TGTGCCAGCAGCCAGGGACTGAACACTGAAGCTTTCTTT. Amino acid sequence: CASSQGLNTEAFF. Full variable domain (missing parts from reference TRBV5-4 and TRBJ1-1): ETGVTQSPTHLIKTRGQQVTLRCSSQSGHNTVSWYQQALGQGPQFIFQYYREEENGRGNFPPRFSGLQFPNYSSELNVNALELDDSALYLCASSQGLNTEAFFGQGTRLTVV.

The rearrangement joins TRBV7-9 to TRBJ2-1; no firm D call. Trimming took off 3 bases at V and 4 bases at J, with 4 bases between the two ends. The length of the CDR3 is 12 residues. The germline gives CDR1 SEHNR, CDR2 FQNEAQ (reference sequence). The CDR3 here is CASSLGYNEQFF. In nucleotides, the CDR3 is TGTGCCAGCAGCTTGGGTTACAATGAGCAGTTCTTC.

In its sample, this clone was seen once. CDR3 sequence: CASSGSTGALRYNEQFF. In DNA, the CDR3 is TGCGCCAGCAGTGGGTCGACAGGGGCGCTTAGATACAATGAGCAGTTCTTC. This chain uses TRBV10-2 with TRBJ2-1; 8 nucleotides match TRBD1. V shed 4 bases, J shed 4 bases, and the junction held 12 bases outside the gene matches. From germline, CDR1 is WSHSY and CDR2 SAAADI. The CDR3 extends over 17 amino acids.

The sample holds one count of this clone. This sequence joins TRBV2 and TRBJ1-1; no definite D call. CDR1 and CDR2 from the germline V gene are SNHLY and FYNNEI. The CDR3 consists of 13 residues. With 6 bases removed from V and 1 base from J, the gap between germline ends came to 9 bases. The CDR3 spells CASRDFRNTEAFF. As DNA, the CDR3 is TGTGCCAGCAGGGACTTCAGGAACACTGAAGCTTTCTTT.